This T cell receptor (beta chain) originates from a study of T-cell memory formation after mild COVID-19. Overall study: The two donors had largely donor-specific TCR clusters.

Comments on this clonotype: The antigen is undetermined.

The CDR3 totals 18 residues. The V gene's germline CDR1 is SGDLS and CDR2 YYNGEE. V was trimmed by 4 bases and J by 2 bases, leaving 21 bases between them. TCRdb re-derived calls from the 5' RACE reads in MiXCR, one entry per CDR3 protein. The table records roughly 320,000 distinct CDR3 sequences, around 27% of them present only once. Findings and limits, study-wide: Whereas later expanders leaned CD4+, clones contracting day 15 to 85 showed a balanced CD4/CD8 makeup. Contracting clones localized mainly to CM and EM when CD4+ and mainly to EMRA when CD8+.

What was sequenced was PBMCs or a T cell subset sorted from them (not recorded which). The chain has TRBV9 and TRBJ2-2, with D hard to call. This TCR came from an adult woman who had mild COVID-19 (a few samples of this study predate the infection). Cell type and time point are not known. CDR3 DNA sequence: TGTGCCAGCAGCCTACGTAGTAACAGAATCGTCAACACCGGGGAGCTGTTTTTT. Amino acid sequence: CASSLRSNRIVNTGELFF.